The T cell receptor (beta chain) under discussion was sequenced for a study of graft-versus-host responses after intestinal transplantation. Study-wide background: Transplants were multivisceral, liver-intestinal, or isolated intestinal.

Findings and caveats of the study: Present in recipient marrow, GvH clones included some that appeared first in ileum or blood.

The germline V gene encodes CDR1 SGDLS and CDR2 YYNGEE. V lost 3 bases and J 4 bases, leaving 17 bases between the germline ends. CDR3 length: 16 residues. This clone was found a few times. What it binds is unknown. Assay used: immunoSEQ multiplex PCR; TCRdb lists only in-frame clones, some missing. The top ten clones hold 0.2% to 0.25% of a sample with 40,000 to 55,000 clones, 85% to 95% of them seen once. Sequenced material: unstimulated CD8+ T cells sorted from spleen or lymph node cells, taken before transplant. The V call is TRBV9, the J call TRBJ2-1; D possibly corresponds to TRBD2 (5 bases). This TCR came from a human donor who was the organ donor for an intestinal transplant. CDR3 protein: CASSGRLADTYNEQFF. The CDR3 nucleotides are TGTGCCAGCAGCGGGAGGTTGGCAGATACATACAATGAGCAGTTCTTC.